The T cell receptor (beta chain) described here comes from a study of CD8 T cells in Susac syndrome. With random hexamers, reverse transcription was performed on about 0.5 to 1 ug of RNA. TCRdb reprocessed the immunoSEQ multiplex PCR reads via MiXCR and lists one record per CDR3 protein. The sample lists approximately 150,000 distinct CDR3 sequences, 90% to 95% occurring once. The TEMRA cells underwent FACS enrichment, while the CD8+ and CD4+ T cells underwent negative isolation. The CDR3 contains 13 residues. Germline CDR1 reads SGHAT; CDR2 reads FQNNGV. With 5 bases removed from V and 5 bases from J, the gap between germline ends came to 10 bases.

This sequence originates from a human donor in good health. J is TRBJ2-4 and V is TRBV11-2, with D perhaps TRBD1 (5 bases). Sequenced sample: CD4+ T cells from PBMCs. CDR3 in DNA: TGTGCCAGCAGCCCAGGGATCCAAAACATTCAGTACTTC. Its protein is CASSPGIQNIQYF.